What follows are 31 T cell receptor beta chains derived from one specimen sequenced in a study of memory CD8 T cells in hepatitis C reinfection. Repertoires were generated with immunoSEQ multiplex PCR, while TCRdb's copy carries only in-frame clones and drops some. The sample shows just over 45,000 clones, 75% to 90% of them seen only once. Time point denoted: late/post reinfection, 12 to 24 weeks after detection. The sorted cells went straight to TCR sequencing with no prior in vitro expansion. Sequenced material: naive CD8+ T cells sorted from blood. These receptors all stem from a man aged 18-30 years with hepatitis C virus infection.

Of note for this clone: At one end, the junction sequence differs from germline, possibly due to a read error. The genes are TRBV6-6 and TRBJ2-1; a weak D match, TRBD2 (5 bases). The CDR3 has 14 amino acids. Germline assignment: CDR1 MNHNY and CDR2 SVGAGI (reference sequence). The CDR3 sequence is CASTYGLSYNEQFF. The CDR3 DNA reads TGTGCCAGCACTTACGGACTTTCCTACAATGAGCAGTTCTTC.

This clone occurred once. V is TRBV28 and J is TRBJ1-2, with a tentative D call TRBD1 (5 bases). Trimming removed 2 bases at V and 4 bases at J, with 14 bases between. There are 15 residues in the CDR3. The germline V gene encodes CDR1 MDHEN and CDR2 SYDVKM. Written as DNA, the CDR3 is TGTGCCAGCAGTTTACGGCTTAGACAGAGCTATGGCTACACCTTC. It specifies CASSLRLRQSYGYTF.

This chain connects TRBV30 to TRBJ1-1; D possibly corresponds to TRBD1 (5 bases). The CDR3 has 13 amino acids. The V gene lost 2 bases and the J gene lost 4 bases, with 11 bases spanning the gap. CDR1 is GTSNPN and CDR2 is SVGIG in the germline V gene (reference sequence). CDR3 sequence reads: CAWSFGGVTEAFF. In DNA, the CDR3 is TGTGCCTGGAGTTTCGGAGGGGTCACTGAAGCTTTCTTT.

The J gene is TRBJ2-5, the V gene TRBV7-9, with 7 bases that match TRBD2. The V segment lost 4 bases and the J segment 4 bases; nucleotides outside the gene matches: 6. This CDR3 has 14 residues. Germline CDR1 SEHNR, CDR2 FQNEAQ (reference sequence). This CDR3 is CASSSTGEGETQYF. The CDR3 DNA sequence: TGTGCCAGCAGCTCCACCGGGGAGGGAGAGACCCAGTACTTC.

This chain links TRBV4-3 with TRBJ2-1; maybe TRBD2 (7 bases). V was cut by 4 bases and J by 4 bases, with 20 bases left in between. CDR3 size: 17 residues. The germline CDR1 and CDR2 sequences are LGHNA and YSLEER. Here the CDR3 DNA reads TGCGCCAGCAGCCCCAATCTAGGGGGGGCGGCGTACAATGAGCAGTTCTTC. Translating it yields CASSPNLGGAAYNEQFF.

The V and J genes are TRBV15 and TRBJ2-7; D not resolved. Per the germline V gene, CDR1 is LNHNV and CDR2 is YYDKDF (reference sequence). V was shortened by 3 bases and J by 3 bases, with 9 bases between the two germline ends. The CDR3 has 13 amino acids. The CDR3 DNA follows: TGTGCCACCAGCAGCGATCTCGGCTACGAGCAGTACTTC. Its translation: CATSSDLGYEQYF.

The chain joins TRBV11-2 to TRBJ1-1; tentative D call: TRBD1 (5 bases). The germline V and J ends were trimmed by 3 bases and 0 bases, with 11 bases remaining between them. Germline lookup yields CDR1 SGHAT and CDR2 FQNNGV. The length of the CDR3 is 15 residues. Written as DNA, the CDR3 is TGTGCCAGCAGCTTGACAGAGCCTATGAACACTGAAGCTTTCTTT. Its translation is CASSLTEPMNTEAFF.

The chain joins TRBV7-2 to TRBJ2-7; possibly TRBD2 for D (5 bases). Germline V lookup: CDR1 SGHTA, CDR2 FQGNSA. This CDR3 comprises 15 residues. Trimming shortened V by 1 base and J by 0 bases, and 10 bases separated the two germline ends. CDR3 protein: CASSLVGGPSYEQYF. In DNA form, the CDR3 reads TGTGCCAGCAGCTTAGTGGGCGGGCCCTCCTACGAGCAGTACTTC.

A remark on this clone: At one end the junction does not follow the germline gene, possibly because of a read error. The chain employs TRBV6-5 and TRBJ2-3, with no clear D. Germline-derived CDR1 and CDR2 are MNHEY and SVGAGI. This CDR3 region has 13 residues. This chain's CDR3 is CASSNSATDTQYF. The DNA of the CDR3 is TGTGCCAGCAGTAACTCAGCCACAGATACGCAGTATTTT.

The chain carries TRBV7-9 and TRBJ2-1; 8 bases line up with TRBD2. Germline lookup yields CDR1 SEHNR and CDR2 FQNEAQ (reference sequence). Germline trimming cut 1 base from V and 7 bases from J; bases unmatched to any gene: 9. This CDR3 contains 16 residues. CDR3 DNA sequence: TGTGCCAGCAGCTTAGGGGCGCGGGAGGCGGGGAATGAGCAGTTCTTC. It translates to CASSLGAREAGNEQFF. The whole variable domain, filled in from reference TRBV7-9 and TRBJ2-1, reads DTGVSQNPRHKITKRGQNVTFRCDPISEHNRLYWYRQTLGQGPEFLTYFQNEAQLEKSRLLSDRFSAERPKGSFSTLEIQRTEQGDSAMYLCASSLGAREAGNEQFFGPGTRLTVL.

The CDR3 DNA reads TGTGCCAGCAGACAGGGGTGGTACAATGAGCAGTTCTTC. This codes for CASRQGWYNEQFF. The J gene is TRBJ2-1, the V gene TRBV6-5, with 7 bases fitting TRBD1. J lost 4 bases, V lost 6 bases, and 3 bases had no gene match. This CDR3 spans 13 amino acids. CDR1 and CDR2 (germline): MNHEY, SVGAGI.

V and J are TRBV6-4 and TRBJ2-3; 15 nucleotides match TRBD2. The CDR3 is 18 residues long. The germline CDR1 and CDR2 sequences are MRHNA and SNTAGT. V shed 4 bases, J shed 6 bases, and the junction held 11 bases outside the gene matches. The CDR3 spells CASSVGLAGGPRSDTQYF. The CDR3 DNA reads as TGTGCCAGCAGTGTCGGACTAGCGGGAGGGCCACGGAGCGATACGCAGTATTTT.

This chain links TRBV6-1 with TRBJ2-5; 7 nucleotides align to TRBD1. The V segment lost 6 bases and the J segment 1 base; nucleotides outside the gene matches: 2. Germline CDR1 is MNHNS and CDR2 is SASEGT. The CDR3 sequence is 13 residues long. Here the CDR3 reads CASRGQFQETQYF. The DNA for the CDR3 is TGTGCCAGCAGGGGACAGTTCCAAGAGACCCAGTACTTC.

The chain carries TRBV19 and TRBJ2-5, with D maybe TRBD1 (5 bases). This CDR3 contains 17 residues. CDR1 is LNHDA and CDR2 is SQIVND in the germline V gene (reference sequence). Trimming stripped 2 bases from V and 2 bases from J, with 18 bases between. The CDR3 sequence: CASSIKGRLELQETQYF. In nucleotides, the CDR3 is TGTGCCAGTAGTATAAAGGGGCGTTTAGAGCTGCAAGAGACCCAGTACTTC.

The V and J genes are TRBV7-2 and TRBJ2-5, with D unclear. V was pared by 3 bases and J by 5 bases, with 10 bases between. Per germline, CDR1 SGHTA and CDR2 FQGNSA. CDR3 length: 13 residues. The chain's CDR3 is CASSFYPGETQYF. The DNA for the CDR3 is TGTGCCAGCAGCTTTTACCCCGGGGAGACCCAGTACTTC.

This chain uses TRBV5-8 with TRBJ2-1; 7 bases fit TRBD1. CDR1 SGHTS and CDR2 YDEGEE come from the germline V gene. The CDR3 covers 15 residues. V lost 5 bases to trimming and J lost 1 base; unmatched junction nucleotides: 6. The CDR3 here is CASSLQGSSYNEQFF. The CDR3 region has the DNA TGTGCCAGCAGTCTACAGGGGAGTTCCTACAATGAGCAGTTCTTC.

Here the CDR3 DNA reads TGTGCCAGCAGTCCCCGGGGAACTAGCGGGAGTCGTAATACGCAGTATTTT. Amino acids: CASSPRGTSGSRNTQYF. J is TRBJ2-3 and V is TRBV27; 11 bases line up with TRBD2. Germline lookup yields CDR1 MNHEY and CDR2 SMNVEV (reference sequence). J lost 7 bases, V lost 5 bases, and 14 bases had no gene match. The CDR3 covers 17 residues.

The chain couples TRBV7-9 to TRBJ2-3; maybe TRBD1 (6 bases). This CDR3 spans 15 amino acids. The germline V and J ends were trimmed by 5 bases and 0 bases, with 12 bases remaining between them. Germline V CDR1 and CDR2: SEHNR, FQNEAQ (reference sequence). The CDR3 sequence: CASSLGQLSTDTQYF. The CDR3 DNA reads TGTGCCAGCAGCCTTGGACAGCTTAGCACAGATACGCAGTATTTT.

J is TRBJ2-5 and V is TRBV10-2, with a tentative D call TRBD2 (6 bases). The CDR3 contains 15 residues. V gave up 2 bases and J gave up 7 bases, with 17 bases separating them. The germline gives CDR1 WSHSY, CDR2 SAAADI. The CDR3 nucleotides read TGCGCCAGCAGTGAGACGAGTCTAGCGCTGGGGACCCAGTACTTC. Translation: CASSETSLALGTQYF.

The V and J genes are TRBV28 and TRBJ1-2; 9 positions agree with TRBD1. The CDR3 sequence is 18 residues long. Germline loops: CDR1 MDHEN, CDR2 SYDVKM. V was clipped by 6 bases and J by 3 bases; unmatched bases: 17. In DNA form, the CDR3 reads TGTGCCAGCAGCCCACCCGGGACAGGGTCCCTCGGCTACTATGGCTACACCTTC. Protein sequence: CASSPPGTGSLGYYGYTF.

A remark on this clone: The identical CDR3 is also encoded by other nucleotide sequences in the sample. The V gene is TRBV4-1, the J gene TRBJ2-3; tentatively, D is TRBD2 (5 bases). Germline CDR1 and CDR2: MGHRA and YSYEKL. Trimming cost V 4 bases and J 0 bases, with 14 bases left between them. CDR3 length: 16 residues. CDR3 loop: CASSPEPGMSTDTQYF. CDR3 DNA sequence: TGCGCCAGCAGCCCTGAGCCGGGGATGAGCACAGATACGCAGTATTTT.

The chain uses TRBV9 and TRBJ2-1, with 15 bases matching TRBD2. There are 17 residues in the CDR3. Germline CDR1 reads SGDLS; CDR2 reads YYNGEE. Trimming cost V 0 bases and J 10 bases; bases outside gene matches: 8. The CDR3 bases are TGTGCCAGCAGCGTAGAAGCGGGACTAGCGGGGGGCGGGGAGCAGTTCTTC. Translating it yields CASSVEAGLAGGGEQFF. Drawing the rest from reference TRBV9 and TRBJ2-1, the complete variable domain is DSGVTQTPKHLITATGQRVTLRCSPRSGDLSVYWYQQSLDQGLQFLIQYYNGEERAKGNILERFSAQQFPDLHSELNLSSLELGDSALYFCASSVEAGLAGGGEQFFGPGTRLTVL.

The chain carries TRBV19 and TRBJ2-3; 7 bases agree with TRBD2. V shed 5 bases and J 2 bases; nucleotides not matched to a gene: 4. Looked up from germline, CDR1 is LNHDA and CDR2 is SQIVND (reference sequence). This CDR3 has 14 residues. The CDR3 DNA sequence: TGTGCCAGTAGTGGCGGGGGATACACAGATACGCAGTATTTT. Its translation: CASSGGGYTDTQYF.

This rearrangement joins TRBV23-1 to TRBJ2-7, with a tentative D call TRBD2 (6 bases). TRBV23-1 is an ORF for which the function is uncertain. CDR3 length equals 13 residues. V was cut by 0 bases and J by 3 bases, with 6 bases left in between. The CDR3 nucleotides read TGCGCCAGCAGTCAATCGCGGGGCTACGAGCAGTACGTC. The encoded protein is CASSQSRGYEQYV.

This chain links TRBV5-6 with TRBJ2-2; 13 positions match TRBD2. Germline V gene sequence: CDR1 SGHDT, CDR2 YYEEEE. This CDR3 has 16 residues. Germline trimming cut 4 bases from V and 3 bases from J; bases unmatched to any gene: 3. The CDR3, as DNA: TGTGCCAGCAGCGACGGGACTAGCGGGGACACCGGGGAGCTGTTTTTT. It codes for CASSDGTSGDTGELFF.

This chain links TRBV4-3 with TRBJ1-2; D may be TRBD1 (5 bases). The germline V gene has CDR1 LGHNA and CDR2 YSLEER. CDR3 length equals 14 residues. V was clipped by 0 bases and J by 4 bases, with 9 bases between them. The CDR3 sequence: CASSQDGGGYGYTF. The CDR3 coding sequence is TGCGCCAGCAGCCAAGATGGGGGGGGCTATGGCTACACCTTC.

The chain employs TRBV19 and TRBJ1-5; the match to TRBD1 covers 8 bases. J was trimmed by 3 bases and V by 7 bases; bases with no gene match: 8. This CDR3 has 15 amino acids. Germline CDR1 is LNHDA and CDR2 is SQIVND (reference sequence). The CDR3 nucleotides are TGTGCCAGTACCTTCAGGGGGCGCGACAATCAGCCCCAGCATTTT. It specifies CASTFRGRDNQPQHF. The full variable domain, completed using reference TRBV19 and TRBJ1-5, is DGGITQSPKYLFRKEGQNVTLSCEQNLNHDAMYWYRQDPGQGLRLIYYSQIVNDFQKGDIAEGYSVSREKKESFPLTVTSAQKNPTAFYLCASTFRGRDNQPQHFGDGTRLSIL.

The chain is built from TRBV5-1 and TRBJ2-6; possible D gene TRBD1, 7 bases. This CDR3 contains 16 residues. CDR1 and CDR2 (germline): SGHRS, YFSETQ. Trimming took 3 bases from V and 9 from J, leaving 19 bases between them. CDR3 nucleotide sequence: TGCGCCAGCAGCTGGAGGGGTCAACAGGGGTACAACGTCCTGACTTTC. Translating gives CASSWRGQQGYNVLTF.

This chain joins TRBV5-5 and TRBJ2-7; D perhaps matches TRBD2 (6 bases). Per the germline V gene, CDR1 is SGHKS and CDR2 is YYEKEE (reference sequence). V was cut by 0 bases and J by 1 base, with 8 bases left in between. The CDR3 consists of 14 residues. The CDR3 region is CASSLGGGSYEQYF. CDR3 DNA sequence: TGTGCCAGCAGCTTGGGTGGAGGGTCCTACGAGCAGTACTTC.

This rearrangement joins TRBV9 to TRBJ2-1; 9 positions agree with TRBD1. Unmatched junction bases numbered 6, after V lost 0 bases and J lost 5 bases. The CDR3 covers 16 residues. The germline V gene has CDR1 SGDLS and CDR2 YYNGEE. The CDR3 DNA is TGTGCCAGCAGCGTAGCGGCGGGACAGGGACACAATGAGCAGTTCTTC. This encodes CASSVAAGQGHNEQFF.

The chain carries TRBV7-9 and TRBJ2-1; 14 bases are shared with TRBD2. V gave up 5 bases and J gave up 3 bases; unmatched junction bases: 3. CDR1 is SEHNR, CDR2 FQNEAQ, per germline (reference sequence). The length of the CDR3 is 16 residues. This chain's CDR3 is CASSGTSGSGYNEQFF. The CDR3 DNA sequence: TGTGCCAGCAGCGGGACTAGCGGGAGTGGCTACAATGAGCAGTTCTTC. Supplemented by reference TRBV7-9 and TRBJ2-1, the full variable domain reads DTGVSQNPRHKITKRGQNVTFRCDPISEHNRLYWYRQTLGQGPEFLTYFQNEAQLEKSRLLSDRFSAERPKGSFSTLEIQRTEQGDSAMYLCASSGTSGSGYNEQFFGPGTRLTVL.